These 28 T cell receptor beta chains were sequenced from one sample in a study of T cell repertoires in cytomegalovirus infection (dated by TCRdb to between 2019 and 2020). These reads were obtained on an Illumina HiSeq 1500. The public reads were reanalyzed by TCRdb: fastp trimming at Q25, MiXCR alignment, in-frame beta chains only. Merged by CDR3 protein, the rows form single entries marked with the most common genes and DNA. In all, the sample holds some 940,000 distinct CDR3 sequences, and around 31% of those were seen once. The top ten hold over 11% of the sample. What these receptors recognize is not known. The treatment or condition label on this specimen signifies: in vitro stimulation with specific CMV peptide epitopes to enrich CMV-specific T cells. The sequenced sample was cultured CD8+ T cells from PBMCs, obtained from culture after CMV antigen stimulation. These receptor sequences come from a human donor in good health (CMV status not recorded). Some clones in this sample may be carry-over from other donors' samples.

CDR3 amino acids: CASTSGTLYNEQFF. DNA of the CDR3: TGTGCCAGCACTAGCGGGACCCTTTACAATGAGCAGTTCTTC. The chain links TRBV6-1 to TRBJ2-1, with 9 bases that match TRBD2. CDR3 length equals 14 residues. Trimming took 7 bases from V and 4 from J; bases not matched to a gene: 5. The germline V gene has CDR1 MNHNS and CDR2 SASEGT.

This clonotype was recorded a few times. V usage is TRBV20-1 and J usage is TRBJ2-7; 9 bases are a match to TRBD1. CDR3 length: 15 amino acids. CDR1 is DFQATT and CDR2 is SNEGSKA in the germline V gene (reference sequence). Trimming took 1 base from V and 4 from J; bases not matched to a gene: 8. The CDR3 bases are TGCAGTGCTAGAGTGTGGGACAGGGTAGGGTACGAGCAGTACTTC. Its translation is CSARVWDRVGYEQYF.

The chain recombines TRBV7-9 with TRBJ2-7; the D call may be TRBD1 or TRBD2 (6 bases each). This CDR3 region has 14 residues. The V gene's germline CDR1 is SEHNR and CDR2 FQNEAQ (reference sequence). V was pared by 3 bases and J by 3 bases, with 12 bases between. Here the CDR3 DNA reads TGTGCCAGCAGCTTGGGGGGCTTTATCTACGAGCAGTACTTC. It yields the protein CASSLGGFIYEQYF.

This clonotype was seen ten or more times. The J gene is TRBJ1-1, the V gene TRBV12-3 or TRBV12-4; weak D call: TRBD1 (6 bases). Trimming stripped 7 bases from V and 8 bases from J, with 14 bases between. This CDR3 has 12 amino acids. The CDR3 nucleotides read TGTGCCAGCACCGCCGGGACATCCGAAGCTTTCTTT. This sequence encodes CASTAGTSEAFF.

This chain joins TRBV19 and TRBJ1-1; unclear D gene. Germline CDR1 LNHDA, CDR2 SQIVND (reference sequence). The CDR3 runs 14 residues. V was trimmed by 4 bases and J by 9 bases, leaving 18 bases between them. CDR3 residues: CASSTTAGARKAFF. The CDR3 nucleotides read TGTGCCAGTAGTACCACCGCGGGAGCCCGGAAAGCTTTCTTT.

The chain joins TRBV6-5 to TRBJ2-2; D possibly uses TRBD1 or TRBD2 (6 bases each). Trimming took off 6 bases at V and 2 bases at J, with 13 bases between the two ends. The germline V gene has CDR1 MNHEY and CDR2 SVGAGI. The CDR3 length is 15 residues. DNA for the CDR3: TGTGCCAGCAGCTCGGCGGGACAAAACACCGGGGAGCTGTTTTTT. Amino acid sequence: CASSSAGQNTGELFF.

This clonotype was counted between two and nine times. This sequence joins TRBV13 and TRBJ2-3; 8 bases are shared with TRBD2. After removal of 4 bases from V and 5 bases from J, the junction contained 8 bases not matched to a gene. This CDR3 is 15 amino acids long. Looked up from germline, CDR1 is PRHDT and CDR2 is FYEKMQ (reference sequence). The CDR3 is CASSSRGAKGDTQYF. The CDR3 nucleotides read TGTGCCAGCAGCTCGCGGGGGGCGAAGGGAGATACGCAGTATTTT.

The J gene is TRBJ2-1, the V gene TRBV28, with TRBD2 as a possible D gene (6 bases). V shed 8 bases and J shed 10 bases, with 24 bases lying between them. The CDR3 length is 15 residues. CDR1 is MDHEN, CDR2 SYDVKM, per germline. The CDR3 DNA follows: TGTGCCAGCCTCACGTTTCTTGGTGGGGGGTGGGAGCAGTTCTTC. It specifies CASLTFLGGGWEQFF.

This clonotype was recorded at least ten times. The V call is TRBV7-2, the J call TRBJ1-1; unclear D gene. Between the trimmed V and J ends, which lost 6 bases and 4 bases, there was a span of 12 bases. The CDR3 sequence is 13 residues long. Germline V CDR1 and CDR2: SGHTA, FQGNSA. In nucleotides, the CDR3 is TGTGCCAGCAGTCGAGAGGCCGGCACTGAAGCTTTCTTT. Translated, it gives CASSREAGTEAFF.

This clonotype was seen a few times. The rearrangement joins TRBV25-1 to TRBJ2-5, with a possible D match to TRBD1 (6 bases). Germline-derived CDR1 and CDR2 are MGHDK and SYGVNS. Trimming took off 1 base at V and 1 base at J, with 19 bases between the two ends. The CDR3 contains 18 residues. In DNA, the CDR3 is TGTGCCAGCAGTGAATGGGGAGAATTACAGGGTACCCAAGAGACCCAGTACTTC. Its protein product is CASSEWGELQGTQETQYF.

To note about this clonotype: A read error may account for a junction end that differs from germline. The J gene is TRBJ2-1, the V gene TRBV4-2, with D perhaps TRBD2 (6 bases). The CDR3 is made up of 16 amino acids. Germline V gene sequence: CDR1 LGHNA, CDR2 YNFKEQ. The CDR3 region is CTSSHPERAPYNEQFF. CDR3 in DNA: TGTACCAGCAGCCACCCGGAGCGGGCCCCCTACAATGAGCAGTTCTTC.

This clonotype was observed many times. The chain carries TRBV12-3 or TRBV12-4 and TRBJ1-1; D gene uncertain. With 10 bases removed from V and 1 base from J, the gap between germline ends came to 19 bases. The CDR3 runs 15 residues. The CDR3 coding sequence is TGTGCCACCTCTGTAGATTTGGGAGGGAACACTGAAGCTTTCTTT. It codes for CATSVDLGGNTEAFF.

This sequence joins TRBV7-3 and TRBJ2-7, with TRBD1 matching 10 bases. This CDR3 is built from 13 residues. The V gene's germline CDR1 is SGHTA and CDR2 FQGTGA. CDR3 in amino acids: CAGGRQGAYEQYF. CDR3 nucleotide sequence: TGTGCTGGGGGTAGACAGGGGGCTTACGAGCAGTACTTC.

As DNA, the CDR3 is TGTGCCAGCAGTTTGATCGGGACAGGGGCAGAGACCCAGTACTTC. Its translation is CASSLIGTGAETQYF. The chain uses TRBV12-3 or TRBV12-4 and TRBJ2-5; TRBD1 matches 10 bases. After removal of 3 bases from V and 4 bases from J, the junction contained 5 bases not matched to a gene. The CDR3 is 15 amino acids.

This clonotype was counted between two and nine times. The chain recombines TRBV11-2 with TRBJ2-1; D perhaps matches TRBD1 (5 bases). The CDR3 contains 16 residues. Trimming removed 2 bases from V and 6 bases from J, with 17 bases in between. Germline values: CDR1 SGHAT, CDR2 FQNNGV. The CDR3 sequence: CASSLSEGVMSNEQFF. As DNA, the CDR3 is TGTGCCAGCAGCTTAAGTGAAGGGGTTATGAGCAATGAGCAGTTCTTC.

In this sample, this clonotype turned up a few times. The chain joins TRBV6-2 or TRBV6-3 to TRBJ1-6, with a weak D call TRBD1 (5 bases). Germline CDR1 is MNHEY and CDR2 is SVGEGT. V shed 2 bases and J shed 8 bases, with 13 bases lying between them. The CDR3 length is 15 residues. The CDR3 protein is CASSYTRDGYSPLHF. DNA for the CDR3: TGTGCCAGCAGTTACACCCGGGACGGGTATTCACCCCTCCACTTT.

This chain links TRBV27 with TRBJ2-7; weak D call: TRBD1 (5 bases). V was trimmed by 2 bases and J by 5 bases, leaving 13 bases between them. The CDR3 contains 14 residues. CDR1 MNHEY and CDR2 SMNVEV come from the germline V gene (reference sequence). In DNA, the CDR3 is TGTGCCAGCAGTTTACAAGGCATAGGGGACGAGCAGTACGTC. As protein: CASSLQGIGDEQYV.

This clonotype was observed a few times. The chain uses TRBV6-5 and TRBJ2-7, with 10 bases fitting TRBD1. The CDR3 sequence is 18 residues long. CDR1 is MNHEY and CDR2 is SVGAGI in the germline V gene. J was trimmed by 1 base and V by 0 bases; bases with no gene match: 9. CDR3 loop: CASSYSMSGDRGSYEQYF. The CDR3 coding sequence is TGTGCCAGCAGTTACTCGATGTCAGGGGACAGGGGATCCTACGAGCAGTACTTC.

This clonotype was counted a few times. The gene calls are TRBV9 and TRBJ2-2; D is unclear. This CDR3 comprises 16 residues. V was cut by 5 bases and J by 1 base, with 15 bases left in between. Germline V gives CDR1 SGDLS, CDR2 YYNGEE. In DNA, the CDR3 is TGTGCCAGCAGAGGAAGAGGTCGGCGGAACACCGGGGAGCTGTTTTTT. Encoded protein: CASRGRGRRNTGELFF.

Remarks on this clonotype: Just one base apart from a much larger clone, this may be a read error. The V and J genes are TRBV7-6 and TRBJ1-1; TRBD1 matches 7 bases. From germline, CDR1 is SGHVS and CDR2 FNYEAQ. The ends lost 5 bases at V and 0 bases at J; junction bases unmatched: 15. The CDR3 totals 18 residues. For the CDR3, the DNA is TGTGCCAGCAGCCCTTTCGCTCGGGACAGCGAAGTGAACACTGAAGCTTTCTTT. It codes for CASSPFARDSEVNTEAFF.

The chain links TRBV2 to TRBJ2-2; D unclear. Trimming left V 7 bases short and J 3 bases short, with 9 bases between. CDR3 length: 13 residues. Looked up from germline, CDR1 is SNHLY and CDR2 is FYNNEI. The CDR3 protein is CASIGCHTGELFF. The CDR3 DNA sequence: TGTGCCAGCATAGGCTGCCACACCGGGGAGCTGTTTTTT.

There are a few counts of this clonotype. CDR3 in DNA: TGCGCCAGCAGCCATGCGCTGGGACCGAACACTGAAGCTTTCTTT. It is translated as CASSHALGPNTEAFF. The chain couples TRBV4-3 to TRBJ1-1; a possible D gene is TRBD1 (5 bases). Trimming pared 3 bases from V and 1 base from J, leaving 12 bases between. The germline CDR1 and CDR2 sequences are LGHNA and YSLEER. The CDR3 is 15 amino acids.

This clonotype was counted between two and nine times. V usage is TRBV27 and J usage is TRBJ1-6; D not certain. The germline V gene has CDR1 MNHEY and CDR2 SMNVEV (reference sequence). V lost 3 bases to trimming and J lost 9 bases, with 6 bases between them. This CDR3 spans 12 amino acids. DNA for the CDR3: TGTGCCAGCAGTTTCGGCGGTTCACCCCTCCACTTT. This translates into CASSFGGSPLHF.

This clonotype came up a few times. This chain's CDR3 is CASSLGTGFYEQYV. The CDR3 DNA reads TGTGCCAGCAGTTTGGGAACAGGATTTTACGAGCAGTACGTC. This chain connects TRBV28 to TRBJ2-7, with D possibly matching TRBD1 (5 bases). Trimming took 3 bases from V and 4 from J, leaving 13 bases between them. CDR3 size: 14 residues. CDR1 and CDR2 (germline): MDHEN, SYDVKM.

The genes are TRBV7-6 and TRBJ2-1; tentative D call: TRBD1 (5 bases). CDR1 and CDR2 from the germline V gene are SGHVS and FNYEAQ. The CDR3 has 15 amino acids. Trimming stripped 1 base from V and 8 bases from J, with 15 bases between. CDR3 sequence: CASSLGTSRTHEQFF. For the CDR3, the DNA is TGTGCCAGCAGCTTAGGGACATCCCGCACGCATGAGCAGTTCTTC.

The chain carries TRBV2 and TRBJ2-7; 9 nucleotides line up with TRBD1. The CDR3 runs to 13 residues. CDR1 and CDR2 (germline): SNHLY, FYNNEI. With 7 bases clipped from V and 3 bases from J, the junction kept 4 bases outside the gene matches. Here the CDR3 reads CASKGTGHYEQYV. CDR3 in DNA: TGTGCCAGCAAGGGGACAGGGCACTACGAGCAGTACGTC.

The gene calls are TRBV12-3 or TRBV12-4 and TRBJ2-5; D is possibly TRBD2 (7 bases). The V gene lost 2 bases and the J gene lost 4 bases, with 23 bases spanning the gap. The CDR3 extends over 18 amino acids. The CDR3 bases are TGTGCCAGCAGTTTAACCGACACGGGACACCCGGGGGGAGAGACCCAGTACTTC. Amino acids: CASSLTDTGHPGGETQYF.

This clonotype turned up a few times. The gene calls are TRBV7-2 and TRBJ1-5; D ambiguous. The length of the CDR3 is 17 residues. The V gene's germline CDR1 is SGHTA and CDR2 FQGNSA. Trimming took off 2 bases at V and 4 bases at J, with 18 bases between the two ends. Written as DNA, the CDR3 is TGTGCCAGCAGCTTAAACCCACCAGGAGTCTGGAATCAGCCCCAGCATTTT. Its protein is CASSLNPPGVWNQPQHF.